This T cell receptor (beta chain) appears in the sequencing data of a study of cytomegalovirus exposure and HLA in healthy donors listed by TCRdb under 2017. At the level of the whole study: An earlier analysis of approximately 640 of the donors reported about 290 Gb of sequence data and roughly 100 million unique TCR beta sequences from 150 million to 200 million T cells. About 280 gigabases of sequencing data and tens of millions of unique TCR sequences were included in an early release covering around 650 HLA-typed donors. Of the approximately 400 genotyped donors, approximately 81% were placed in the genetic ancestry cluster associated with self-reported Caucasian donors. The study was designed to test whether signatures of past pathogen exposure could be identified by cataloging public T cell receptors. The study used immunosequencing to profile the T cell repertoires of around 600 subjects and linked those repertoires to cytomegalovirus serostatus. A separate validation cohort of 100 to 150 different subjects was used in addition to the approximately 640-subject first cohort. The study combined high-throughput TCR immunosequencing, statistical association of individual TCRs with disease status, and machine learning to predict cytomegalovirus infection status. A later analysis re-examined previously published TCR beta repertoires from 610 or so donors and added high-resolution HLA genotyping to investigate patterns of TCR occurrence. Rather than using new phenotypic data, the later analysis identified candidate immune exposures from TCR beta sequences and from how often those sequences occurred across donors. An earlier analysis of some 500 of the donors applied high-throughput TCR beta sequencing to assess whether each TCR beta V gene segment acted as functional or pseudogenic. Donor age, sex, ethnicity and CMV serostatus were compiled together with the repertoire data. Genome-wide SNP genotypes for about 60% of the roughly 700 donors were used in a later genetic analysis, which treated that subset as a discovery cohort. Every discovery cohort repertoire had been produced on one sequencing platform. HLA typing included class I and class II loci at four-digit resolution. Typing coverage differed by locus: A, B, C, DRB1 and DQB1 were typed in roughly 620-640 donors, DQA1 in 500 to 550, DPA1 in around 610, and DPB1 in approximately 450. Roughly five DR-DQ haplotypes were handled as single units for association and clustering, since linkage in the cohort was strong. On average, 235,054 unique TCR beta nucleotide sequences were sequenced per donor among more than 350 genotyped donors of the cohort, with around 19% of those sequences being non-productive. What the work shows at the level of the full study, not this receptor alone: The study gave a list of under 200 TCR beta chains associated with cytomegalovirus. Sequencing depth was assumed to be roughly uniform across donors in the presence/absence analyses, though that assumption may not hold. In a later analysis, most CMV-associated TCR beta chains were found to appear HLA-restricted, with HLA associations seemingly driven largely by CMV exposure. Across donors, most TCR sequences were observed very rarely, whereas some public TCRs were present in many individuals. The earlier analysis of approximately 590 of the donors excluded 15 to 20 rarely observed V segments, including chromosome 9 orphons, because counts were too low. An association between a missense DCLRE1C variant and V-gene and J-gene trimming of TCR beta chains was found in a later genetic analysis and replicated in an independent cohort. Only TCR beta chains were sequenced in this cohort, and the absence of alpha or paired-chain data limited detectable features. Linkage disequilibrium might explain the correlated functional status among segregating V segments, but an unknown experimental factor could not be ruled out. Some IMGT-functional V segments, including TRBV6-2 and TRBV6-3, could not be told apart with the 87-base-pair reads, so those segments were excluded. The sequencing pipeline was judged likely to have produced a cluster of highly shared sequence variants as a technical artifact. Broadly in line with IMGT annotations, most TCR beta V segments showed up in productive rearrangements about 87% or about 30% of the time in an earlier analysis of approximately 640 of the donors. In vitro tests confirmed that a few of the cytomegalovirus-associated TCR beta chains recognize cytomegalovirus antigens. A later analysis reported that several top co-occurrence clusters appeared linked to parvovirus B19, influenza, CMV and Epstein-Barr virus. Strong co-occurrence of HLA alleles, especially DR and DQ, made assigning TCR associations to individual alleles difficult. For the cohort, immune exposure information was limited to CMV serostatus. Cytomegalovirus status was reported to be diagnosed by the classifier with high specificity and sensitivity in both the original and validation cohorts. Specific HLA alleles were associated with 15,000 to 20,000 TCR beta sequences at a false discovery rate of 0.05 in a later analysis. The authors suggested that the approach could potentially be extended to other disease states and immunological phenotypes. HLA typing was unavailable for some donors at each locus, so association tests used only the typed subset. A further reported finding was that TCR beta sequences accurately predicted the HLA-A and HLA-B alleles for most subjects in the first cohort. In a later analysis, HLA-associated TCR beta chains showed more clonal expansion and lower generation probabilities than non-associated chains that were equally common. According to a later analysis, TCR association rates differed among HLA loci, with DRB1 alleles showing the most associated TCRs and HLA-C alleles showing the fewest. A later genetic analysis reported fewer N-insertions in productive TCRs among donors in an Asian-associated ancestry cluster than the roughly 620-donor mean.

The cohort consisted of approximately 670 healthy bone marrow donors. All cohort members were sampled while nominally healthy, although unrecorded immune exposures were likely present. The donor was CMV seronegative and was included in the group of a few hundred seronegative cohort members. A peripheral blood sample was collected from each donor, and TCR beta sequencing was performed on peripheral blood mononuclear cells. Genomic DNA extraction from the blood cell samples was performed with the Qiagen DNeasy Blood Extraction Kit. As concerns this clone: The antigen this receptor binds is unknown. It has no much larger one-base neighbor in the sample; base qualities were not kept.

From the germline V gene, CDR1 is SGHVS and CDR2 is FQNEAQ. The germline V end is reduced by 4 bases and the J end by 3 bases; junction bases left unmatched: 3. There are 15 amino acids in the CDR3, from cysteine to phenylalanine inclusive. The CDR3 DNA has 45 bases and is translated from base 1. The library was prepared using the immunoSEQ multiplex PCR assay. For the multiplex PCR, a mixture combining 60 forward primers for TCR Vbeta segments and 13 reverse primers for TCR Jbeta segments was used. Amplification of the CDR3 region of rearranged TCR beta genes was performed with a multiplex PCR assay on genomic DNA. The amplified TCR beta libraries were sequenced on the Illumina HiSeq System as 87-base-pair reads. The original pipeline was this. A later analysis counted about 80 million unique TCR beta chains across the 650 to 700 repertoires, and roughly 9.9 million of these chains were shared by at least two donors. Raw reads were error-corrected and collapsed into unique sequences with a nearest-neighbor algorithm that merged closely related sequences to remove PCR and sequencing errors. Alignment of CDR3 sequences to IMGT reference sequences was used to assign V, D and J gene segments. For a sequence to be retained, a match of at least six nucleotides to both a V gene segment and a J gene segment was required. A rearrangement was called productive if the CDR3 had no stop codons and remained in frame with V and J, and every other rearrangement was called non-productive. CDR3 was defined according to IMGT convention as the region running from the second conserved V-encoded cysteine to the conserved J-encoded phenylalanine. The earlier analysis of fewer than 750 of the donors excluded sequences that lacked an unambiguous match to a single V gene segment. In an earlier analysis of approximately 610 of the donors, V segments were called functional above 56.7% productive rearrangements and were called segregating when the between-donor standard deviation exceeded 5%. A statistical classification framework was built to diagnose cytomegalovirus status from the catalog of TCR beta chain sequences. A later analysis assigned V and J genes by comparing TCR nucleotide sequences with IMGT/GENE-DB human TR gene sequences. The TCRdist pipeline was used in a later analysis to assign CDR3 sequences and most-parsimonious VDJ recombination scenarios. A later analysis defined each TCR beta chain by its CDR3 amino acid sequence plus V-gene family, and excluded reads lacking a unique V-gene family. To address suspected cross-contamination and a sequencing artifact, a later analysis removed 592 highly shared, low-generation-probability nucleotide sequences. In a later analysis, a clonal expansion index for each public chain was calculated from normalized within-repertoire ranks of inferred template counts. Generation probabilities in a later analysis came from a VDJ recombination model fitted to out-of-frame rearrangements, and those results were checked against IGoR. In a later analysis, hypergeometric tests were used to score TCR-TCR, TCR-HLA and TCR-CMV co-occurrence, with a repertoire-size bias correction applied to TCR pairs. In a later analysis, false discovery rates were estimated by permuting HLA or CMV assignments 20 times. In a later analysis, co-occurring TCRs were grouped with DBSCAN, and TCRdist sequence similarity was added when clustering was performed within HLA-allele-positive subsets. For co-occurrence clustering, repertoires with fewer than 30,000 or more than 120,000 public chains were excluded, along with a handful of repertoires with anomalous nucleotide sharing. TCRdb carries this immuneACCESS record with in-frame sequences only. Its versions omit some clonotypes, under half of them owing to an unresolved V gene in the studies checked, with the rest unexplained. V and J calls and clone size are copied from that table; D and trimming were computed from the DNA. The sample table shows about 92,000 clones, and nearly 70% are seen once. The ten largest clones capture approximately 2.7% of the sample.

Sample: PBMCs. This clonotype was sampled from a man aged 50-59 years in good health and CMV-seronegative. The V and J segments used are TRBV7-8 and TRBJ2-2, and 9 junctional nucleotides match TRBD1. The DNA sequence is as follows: TGTGCCAGCAGCTCGGACAGGGGAGACACCGGGGAGCTGTTTTTT. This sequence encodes CASSSDRGDTGELFF.